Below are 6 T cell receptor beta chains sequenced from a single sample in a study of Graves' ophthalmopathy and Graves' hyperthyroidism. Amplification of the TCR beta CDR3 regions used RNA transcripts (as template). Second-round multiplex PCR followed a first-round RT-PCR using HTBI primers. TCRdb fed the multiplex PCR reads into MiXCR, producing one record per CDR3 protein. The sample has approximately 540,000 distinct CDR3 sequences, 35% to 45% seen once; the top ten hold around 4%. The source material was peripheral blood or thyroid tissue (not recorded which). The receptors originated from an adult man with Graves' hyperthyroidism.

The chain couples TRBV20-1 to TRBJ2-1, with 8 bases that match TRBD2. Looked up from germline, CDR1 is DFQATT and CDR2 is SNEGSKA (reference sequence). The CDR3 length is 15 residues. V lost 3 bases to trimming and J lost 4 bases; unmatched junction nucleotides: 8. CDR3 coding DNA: TGCAGTGCTAGTCCGTCGTCGGGAGGGTACAATGAGCAGTTCTTC. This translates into CSASPSSGGYNEQFF.

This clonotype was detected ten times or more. The CDR3 sequence is CASSFTRGSYEQYF. CDR3 DNA: TGTGCCAGCAGCTTTACCAGGGGCTCCTACGAGCAGTACTTC. The V call is TRBV7-8, the J call TRBJ2-7, with a tentative D call TRBD1 (6 bases). CDR3 size: 14 residues. CDR1 SGHVS and CDR2 FQNEAQ come from the germline V gene. V dropped 3 bases and J dropped 0 bases, with 9 bases sitting between them.

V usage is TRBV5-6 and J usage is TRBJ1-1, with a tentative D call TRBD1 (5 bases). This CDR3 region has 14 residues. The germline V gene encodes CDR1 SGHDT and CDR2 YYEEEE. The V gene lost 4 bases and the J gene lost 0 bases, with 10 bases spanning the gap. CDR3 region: CASSQSGVNTEAFF. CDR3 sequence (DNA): TGTGCCAGCAGCCAGTCGGGGGTGAACACTGAAGCTTTCTTT.

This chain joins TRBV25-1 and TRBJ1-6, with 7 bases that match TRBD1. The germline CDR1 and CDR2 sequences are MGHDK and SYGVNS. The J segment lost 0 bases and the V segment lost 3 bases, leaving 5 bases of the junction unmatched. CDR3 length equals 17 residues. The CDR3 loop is CASSEQGESSYNSPLHF. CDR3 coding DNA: TGTGCCAGCAGTGAGCAGGGGGAGAGCTCCTATAATTCACCCCTCCACTTT.

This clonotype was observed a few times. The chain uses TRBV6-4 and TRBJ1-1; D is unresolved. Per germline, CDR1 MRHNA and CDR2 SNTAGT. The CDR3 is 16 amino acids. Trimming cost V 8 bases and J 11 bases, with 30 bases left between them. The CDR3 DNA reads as TGTGCCAGCGACCCTTTTACGGAGTCACCCCCGAGGAAGGCTTTCTTT. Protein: CASDPFTESPPRKAFF.

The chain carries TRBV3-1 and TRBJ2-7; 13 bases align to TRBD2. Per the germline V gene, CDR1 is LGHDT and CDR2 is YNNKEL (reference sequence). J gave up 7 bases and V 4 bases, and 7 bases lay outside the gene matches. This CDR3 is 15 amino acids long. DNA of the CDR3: TGTGCCAGCAGCCTTCGGACTAGCGGGGGCCTGGAGCAGTACTTC. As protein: CASSLRTSGGLEQYF.